Listed here are 30 T cell receptor beta chains from one sample, sequenced in a study of T-cell reconstitution after alpha-beta-depleted transplantation in children (dated by TCRdb to the mid-2010s). Library generation was performed with PCR. Sequencer: Illumina HiSeq 2500. Molecular barcoding was employed in the preparation of TCR libraries, with unique molecular identifiers being used to normalize TCRbeta repertoire quantification. The public sequencing data were trimmed at Q25 with fastp and processed into clonotypes with MiXCR by TCRdb, which kept only in-frame beta chains. Records with the same CDR3 protein are collapsed into one entry carrying the most frequent genes and DNA. A total of about 400,000 distinct CDR3 sequences appear in this sample, less than 15% of them only once. The ten largest account for over 3.5% of the sample. This specimen consisted of PBMCs, obtained from the stem cell graft. These receptors all come from a human donor who donated a stem cell graft to a child with Fanconi anemia.

The rearrangement uses TRBV7-2 and TRBJ1-2; 8 nucleotides match TRBD1. The CDR3 is 15 residues long. Germline V gene sequence: CDR1 SGHTA, CDR2 FQGNSA. After removal of 5 bases from V and 8 bases from J, the junction contained 13 bases not matched to a gene. In DNA form, the CDR3 reads TGTGCCAGCAGCCCCGCCCTTGACAGGGGAGGGGGCTACACCTTC. Amino acids: CASSPALDRGGGYTF.

This chain links TRBV20-1 with TRBJ1-2; D ambiguous. V was pared by 6 bases and J by 7 bases, with 15 bases between. The germline CDR1 and CDR2 sequences are DFQATT and SNEGSKA (reference sequence). The CDR3 runs 12 residues. CDR3 amino acids: CSAARGKGGYTF. In DNA form, the CDR3 reads TGCAGTGCCGCGAGAGGGAAGGGTGGCTACACCTTC.

The gene calls are TRBV20-1 and TRBJ1-5, with D perhaps TRBD1 (5 bases). V was cut by 4 bases and J by 4 bases, with 11 bases left in between. The length of the CDR3 is 13 residues. Germline V gives CDR1 DFQATT, CDR2 SNEGSKA (reference sequence). The CDR3 DNA reads as TGCAGTGCTACAGGGTCGGATAATCAGCCCCAGCATTTT. Translation: CSATGSDNQPQHF.

This clonotype came up a few times. V and J are TRBV5-6 and TRBJ1-1, with D hard to call. CDR1 SGHDT and CDR2 YYEEEE come from the germline V gene. The CDR3 contains 13 residues. The V and J ends lost 3 bases and 3 bases respectively, with 9 bases between them. CDR3 nucleotide sequence: TGTGCCAGCAGCTGGGCGGACTACACTGAAGCTTTCTTT. Its translation: CASSWADYTEAFF.

This clonotype was counted only a few times. The chain combines TRBV6-2 or TRBV6-3 with TRBJ2-7; D is unresolved. The CDR3 contains 12 residues. Trimming removed 7 bases from V and 4 bases from J, with 11 bases in between. From germline, CDR1 is MNHEY and CDR2 SVGEGT. The CDR3 nucleotides read TGTGCCAGCACCGAGGACGGATACGAGCAGTACGTC. The encoded protein is CASTEDGYEQYV.

The J gene is TRBJ2-7, the V gene TRBV11-2, with TRBD1 matching over 8 bases. Germline-derived CDR1 and CDR2 are SGHAT and FQNNGV. The CDR3 sequence is 15 residues long. V was clipped by 1 base and J by 3 bases; unmatched bases: 5. The CDR3 bases are TGTGCCAGCAGCTTAGTGGGACAGGTTAGCTACGAGCAGTACTTC. Its translation: CASSLVGQVSYEQYF.

This clonotype was counted at least ten times. The genes are TRBV7-3 and TRBJ2-1; D not resolved. The V end was cut by 1 base, the J end by 5 bases, with 6 bases between. Germline assignment: CDR1 SGHTA and CDR2 FQGTGA. This CDR3 is built from 13 residues. The chain's CDR3 is CASSLSLNNEQFF. The CDR3 DNA reads as TGTGCCAGCAGCTTAAGTCTGAACAATGAGCAGTTCTTC. Combining the CDR3 with reference TRBV7-3 and TRBJ2-1 gives the whole variable domain GAGVSQTPSNKVTEKGKYVELRCDPISGHTALYWYRQSLGQGPEFLIYFQGTGAADDSGLPNDRFFAVRPEGSVSTLKIQRTERGDSAVYLCASSLSLNNEQFFGPGTRLTVL.

This rearrangement joins TRBV12-3 or TRBV12-4 to TRBJ2-1; D remains ambiguous. This CDR3 comprises 13 residues. Trimming stripped 1 base from V and 8 bases from J, with 9 bases between. In nucleotides, the CDR3 is TGTGCCAGCAGTTTAGGGTCTGGGGATGAGCAGTTCTTC. Translating it yields CASSLGSGDEQFF.

This clonotype showed up just a few times. The chain links TRBV20-1 to TRBJ1-2; tentative D call: TRBD1 (6 bases). Trimming took 4 bases from V and 6 from J, leaving 18 bases between them. Germline values: CDR1 DFQATT, CDR2 SNEGSKA (reference sequence). CDR3 length: 14 residues. The CDR3 region is CSAIKKPGQNGYTF. The CDR3 DNA sequence: TGCAGTGCTATAAAGAAGCCAGGACAGAATGGCTACACCTTC.

This sequence joins TRBV11-1 and TRBJ2-1, with 8 bases lining up with TRBD1. Unmatched junction bases numbered 8, after V lost 2 bases and J lost 5 bases. The germline CDR1 and CDR2 sequences are SGHAT and FQDESV (reference sequence). There are 16 residues in the CDR3. CDR3 in DNA: TGTGCCAGCAGCTTAACCGGGACAGGTATTAACAATGAGCAGTTCTTC. As protein: CASSLTGTGINNEQFF.

This clonotype was counted a few times. This chain joins TRBV15 and TRBJ2-1; D perhaps matches TRBD1 (6 bases). This CDR3 contains 13 residues. V was shortened by 1 base and J by 10 bases, with 11 bases between the two germline ends. Germline CDR1 is LNHNV and CDR2 is YYDKDF (reference sequence). The CDR3 DNA follows: TGTGCCACCAGCAGAGGAGGGGGAATCGAGCAGTTCTTC. It specifies CATSRGGGIEQFF.

The CDR3: CASSLFIAGSTEAFF. In nucleotides, the CDR3 is TGTGCCAGCAGTTTGTTTATCGCAGGGAGCACTGAAGCTTTCTTT. The gene calls are TRBV12-3 or TRBV12-4 and TRBJ1-1, with TRBD1 as a possible D gene (5 bases). The length of the CDR3 is 15 residues. Trimming pared 3 bases from V and 4 bases from J, leaving 15 bases between.

This clonotype was seen ten or more times. This chain joins TRBV5-1 and TRBJ1-1, with D maybe TRBD1 (5 bases). The CDR3 is 15 residues long. The V end lost 2 bases, the J end lost 2 bases, and 13 bases lay between the germline ends. Germline lookup yields CDR1 SGHRS and CDR2 YFSETQ. CDR3 in amino acids: CASSLNGGVNTEAFF. CDR3 DNA: TGCGCCAGCAGCTTAAACGGAGGGGTTAACACTGAAGCTTTCTTT.

The table lists this clonotype with many counts. This sequence joins TRBV5-1 and TRBJ2-7; the D gene is possibly TRBD2 (6 bases). Per the germline V gene, CDR1 is SGHRS and CDR2 is YFSETQ. The length of the CDR3 is 14 residues. Between the trimmed V and J ends, which lost 0 bases and 7 bases, there was a span of 14 bases. CDR3 region: CASSLATAGWEQYF. CDR3 coding DNA: TGCGCCAGCAGCTTGGCCACAGCGGGCTGGGAGCAGTACTTC.

This clonotype has ten or more counts. The V call is TRBV18, the J call TRBJ1-3, with unresolved D. The germline CDR1 and CDR2 sequences are KGHSH and LQKENI. V gave up 3 bases and J gave up 0 bases, with 15 bases separating them. This CDR3 region has 17 residues. CDR3 amino acids: CASSPEREGYSGNTIYF. CDR3 sequence (DNA): TGTGCCAGCTCACCGGAAAGGGAGGGATACTCTGGAAACACCATATATTTT.

The chain couples TRBV6-5 to TRBJ1-2, with D possibly matching TRBD1 (5 bases). Germline CDR1 is MNHEY and CDR2 is SVGAGI. V lost 4 bases and J lost 5, with 11 bases in between. This CDR3 is 13 amino acids long. The CDR3 nucleotides are TGTGCCAGCAGTTTTAGGGGTAATTATGGCTACACCTTC. The encoded protein is CASSFRGNYGYTF.

This clonotype was seen ten or more times. The rearrangement links TRBV5-1 to TRBJ2-2; D unresolved. Germline-derived CDR1 and CDR2 are SGHRS and YFSETQ. The V and J ends lost 0 bases and 6 bases respectively, with 6 bases between them. This CDR3 has 13 amino acids. The CDR3 nucleotides are TGCGCCAGCAGCTTGGAGGGTGCCGGGGAGCTGTTTTTT. It encodes CASSLEGAGELFF.

This clonotype was detected a few times. The chain couples TRBV2 to TRBJ1-5, with D uncertain. This CDR3 has 13 residues. V lost 4 bases, J lost 7 bases, and 11 bases lay in between. Per germline, CDR1 SNHLY and CDR2 FYNNEI. Here the CDR3 reads CASSAEGNQPQHF. CDR3 bases: TGTGCCAGCAGTGCGGAGGGTAACCAGCCCCAGCATTTT.

This clonotype turned up a few times. The gene calls are TRBV5-1 and TRBJ1-1; 7 bases are shared with TRBD1. CDR1 and CDR2 (germline): SGHRS, YFSETQ. V dropped 0 bases and J dropped 1; count of bases not matched to a gene: 6. The CDR3 runs 16 residues. The CDR3 protein is CASSLGTGGRNTEAFF. The CDR3 DNA follows: TGCGCCAGCAGCTTGGGGACAGGAGGTAGGAACACTGAAGCTTTCTTT.

The chain couples TRBV2 to TRBJ2-3; D gene ambiguous. Trimming removed 1 base from V and 2 bases from J, with 10 bases in between. Germline CDR1 is SNHLY and CDR2 is FYNNEI. The CDR3 has 15 amino acids. CDR3 nucleotides: TGTGCCAGCAGTGAAGGGCGGCTCCTCACAGATACGCAGTATTTT. Its protein is CASSEGRLLTDTQYF.

CDR3: CASSPGTHPEAFF. In DNA form, the CDR3 reads TGTGCCAGCAGCCCCGGTACGCACCCTGAAGCTTTCTTT. V gene TRBV7-9 combines with J gene TRBJ1-1; D ambiguous. The V gene lost 5 bases and the J gene lost 6 bases, with 13 bases spanning the gap. From germline, CDR1 is SEHNR and CDR2 FQNEAQ (reference sequence). This CDR3 has 13 residues. The whole variable domain, remainder taken from reference TRBV7-9 and TRBJ1-1, is DTGVSQNPRHKITKRGQNVTFRCDPISEHNRLYWYRQTLGQGPEFLTYFQNEAQLEKSRLLSDRFSAERPKGSFSTLEIQRTEQGDSAMYLCASSPGTHPEAFFGQGTRLTVV.

This clonotype turned up a few times. The gene calls are TRBV6-2 or TRBV6-3 and TRBJ2-7; 11 bases match TRBD1. The CDR3 has 13 residues. Germline-derived CDR1 and CDR2 are MNHEY and SVGEGT. With V trimmed by 6 bases and J by 2 bases, 0 bases remained unmatched. The CDR3 bases are TGTGCCAGCAGGGGACAGGGGGCCTACGAGCAGTACGTC. This codes for CASRGQGAYEQYV.

This clonotype has ten or more counts. The chain carries TRBV12-3 or TRBV12-4 and TRBJ1-1; D not resolved. CDR3 size: 14 residues. V lost 2 bases, J lost 0 bases, and 7 bases lay in between. This chain's CDR3 is CASSLKMMNTEAFF. As DNA, the CDR3 is TGTGCCAGCAGTTTAAAGATGATGAACACTGAAGCTTTCTTT.

The sample holds a few counts of this clonotype. This chain uses TRBV7-2 with TRBJ2-1, with D perhaps matching TRBD2 (6 bases). Germline V gene data show CDR1 as SGHTA and CDR2 as FQGNSA. The V gene lost 4 bases and the J gene lost 6 bases, with 13 bases spanning the gap. This CDR3 has 14 amino acids. CDR3 amino acids: CASSSRDWSNEQFF. DNA of the CDR3: TGTGCCAGCAGCTCCCGGGACTGGTCCAATGAGCAGTTCTTC.

This clonotype has more than one count but fewer than ten. The V and J genes are TRBV7-2 and TRBJ2-3; D is unclear. V gave up 5 bases and J gave up 5 bases, with 14 bases separating them. The CDR3 length is 14 residues. Germline-derived CDR1 and CDR2 are SGHTA and FQGNSA. The CDR3 DNA reads as TGTGCCAGCAGCCCGGGCCCTCTAGAAGATACGCAGTATTTT. This codes for CASSPGPLEDTQYF.

This clonotype was observed a handful of times. V is TRBV19 and J is TRBJ1-5; D might be TRBD1 (6 bases). The V end was cut by 4 bases, the J end by 5 bases, with 21 bases between. The CDR3 has 17 amino acids. Germline assignment: CDR1 LNHDA and CDR2 SQIVND (reference sequence). The CDR3 region is CASSRVVGAIADQPQHF. In DNA, the CDR3 is TGTGCCAGTAGTAGAGTTGTGGGGGCTATTGCCGATCAGCCCCAGCATTTT.

The gene calls are TRBV6-5 and TRBJ2-4; D possibly corresponds to TRBD2 (6 bases). The CDR3 contains 12 residues. V lost 10 bases to trimming and J lost 8 bases, with 15 bases between them. Per the germline V gene, CDR1 is MNHEY and CDR2 is SVGAGI. The CDR3 sequence: CATRGGGYIQYF. The CDR3 DNA reads TGTGCCACACGGGGTGGAGGGTACATTCAGTACTTC.

The J gene is TRBJ2-7, the V gene TRBV28, with D possibly being TRBD1 or TRBD2 (5 bases each). Germline values: CDR1 MDHEN, CDR2 SYDVKM. Trimming removed 4 bases from V and 7 bases from J, with 20 bases in between. This CDR3 has 15 amino acids. In DNA, the CDR3 is TGTGCCAGCAGTTCCCCCGGGACCCCATCGAGTGAGCAGTACGTC. Translated: CASSSPGTPSSEQYV.

This clonotype was seen a handful of times. The genes are TRBV2 and TRBJ2-1, with 7 bases matching TRBD1. The junction had 16 bases not matched to a gene; V was cut back by 9 bases and J by 2 bases. The CDR3 spans 17 residues. CDR1 and CDR2 (germline): SNHLY, FYNNEI. The CDR3 DNA follows: TGTGCCAGTCAAGCTTCCCCAACGGGACAGCCCTACAATGAGCAGTTCTTC. It specifies CASQASPTGQPYNEQFF.

In this sample, this clonotype turned up many times. DNA of the CDR3: TGTGCCAGCAGTCTGGGGGGAGGGAACGAGCAGTACTTC. Translated: CASSLGGGNEQYF. The genes are TRBV7-9 and TRBJ2-7; 7 bases fit TRBD2. The CDR3 is 13 amino acids. Trimming took 6 bases from V and 5 from J; bases not matched to a gene: 7. Germline V lookup: CDR1 SEHNR, CDR2 FQNEAQ (reference sequence).